This TCR beta chain appears in the sequencing data of a study of PD-1 blockade in classical Hodgkin lymphoma. Study-wide points: A significant rise in TCR diversity was seen by C4D1 for CD4+ cells but not for CD8+ cells. In newly diagnosed patients, baseline TCR diversity was reportedly below that of healthy donors. Anyone who began nivolumab under 1 year after ASCT was excluded. Newly diagnosed patients had diversity similar to the baseline diversity of complete responders.

Every one of the patients relapsed after autologous stem cell transplantation (brentuximab vedotin exposure was variable). Using immunoSEQ multiplex PCR, the repertoire was profiled, and TCRdb retains in-frame clones only, with some absent. Here the sample spans tens of thousands of clones, around 89% being singletons. The germline V gene has CDR1 KGHSH and CDR2 LQKENI. The CDR3 consists of 18 residues. With 4 bases removed from V and 4 bases from J, the gap between germline ends came to 23 bases. To note about this clone: Its antigen is as yet unknown.

Source: peripheral blood mononuclear cells (PBMCs), taken at baseline. V gene TRBV18 combines with J gene TRBJ2-1, with D perhaps TRBD1 (5 bases). The receptor was isolated from a human donor with classical Hodgkin lymphoma. CDR3: CASSLAVAPGMEYNEQFF. The CDR3 DNA reads as TGTGCCAGCTCACTTGCAGTGGCCCCAGGGATGGAGTACAATGAGCAGTTCTTC. The full variable domain, its missing parts supplied by reference TRBV18 and TRBJ2-1, is NAGVMQNPRHLVRRRGQEARLRCSPMKGHSHVYWYRQLPEEGLKFMVYLQKENIIDESGMPKERFSAEFPKEGPSILRIQQVVRGDSAAYFCASSLAVAPGMEYNEQFFGPGTRLTVL.